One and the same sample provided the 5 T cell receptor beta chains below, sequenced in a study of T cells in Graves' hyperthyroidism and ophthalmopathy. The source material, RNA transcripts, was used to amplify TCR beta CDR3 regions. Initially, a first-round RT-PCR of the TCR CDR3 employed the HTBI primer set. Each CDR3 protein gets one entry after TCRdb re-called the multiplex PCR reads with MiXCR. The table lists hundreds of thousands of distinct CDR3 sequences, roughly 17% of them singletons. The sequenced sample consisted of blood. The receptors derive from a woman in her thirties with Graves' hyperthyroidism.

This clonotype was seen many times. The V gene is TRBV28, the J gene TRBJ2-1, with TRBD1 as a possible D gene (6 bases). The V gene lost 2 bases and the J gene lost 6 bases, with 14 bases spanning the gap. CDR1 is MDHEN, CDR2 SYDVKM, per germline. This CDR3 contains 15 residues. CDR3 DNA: TGTGCCAGCAGTTTACTCCTGGGGGCCCCCAATGAGCAGTTCTTC. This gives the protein CASSLLLGAPNEQFF.

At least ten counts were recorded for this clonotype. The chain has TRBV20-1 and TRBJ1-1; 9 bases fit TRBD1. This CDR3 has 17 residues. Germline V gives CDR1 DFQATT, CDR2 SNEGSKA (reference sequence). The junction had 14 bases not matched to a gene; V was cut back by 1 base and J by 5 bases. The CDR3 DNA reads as TGCAGTGCTAGAGGTTCTAAGGGACAGGGTGATGGTACTGAAGCTTTCTTT. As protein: CSARGSKGQGDGTEAFF.

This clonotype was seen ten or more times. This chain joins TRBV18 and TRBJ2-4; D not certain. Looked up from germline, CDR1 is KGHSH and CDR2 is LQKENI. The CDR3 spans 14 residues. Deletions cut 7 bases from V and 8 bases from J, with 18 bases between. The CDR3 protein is CASCTQGGMDIQYF. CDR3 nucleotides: TGTGCCAGCTGCACTCAAGGTGGGATGGACATTCAGTACTTC.

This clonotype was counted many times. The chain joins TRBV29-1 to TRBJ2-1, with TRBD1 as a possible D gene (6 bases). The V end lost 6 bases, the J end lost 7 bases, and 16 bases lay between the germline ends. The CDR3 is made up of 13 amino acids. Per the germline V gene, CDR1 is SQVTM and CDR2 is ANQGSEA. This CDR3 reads CSVGPTGWNEQFF. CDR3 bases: TGCAGCGTCGGCCCAACAGGGTGGAATGAGCAGTTCTTC.

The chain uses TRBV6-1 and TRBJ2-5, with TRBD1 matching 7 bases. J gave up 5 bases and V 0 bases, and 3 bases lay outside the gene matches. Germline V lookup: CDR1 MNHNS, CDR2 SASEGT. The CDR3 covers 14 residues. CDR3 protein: CASSEAGGAETQYF. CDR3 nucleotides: TGTGCCAGCAGTGAAGCAGGGGGCGCGGAGACCCAGTACTTC.